These T cell receptor beta chains were read from a single sample in a study of T-cell memory formation after mild COVID-19. TCRdb fed the 5' RACE reads into MiXCR, producing one record per CDR3 protein. The data show under 150,000 distinct CDR3 sequences, roughly 20% seen once. The sample taken for sequencing was PBMCs or a T cell subset sorted from them (not recorded which). These receptors came from a man aged 18-30 years who had mild COVID-19 (a few samples of this study predate the infection). Cell type and time point are not known. The CDR3 runs from the conserved cysteine through the conserved F or W. The D gene is left open where the match is weak. Some rows have no size entry. The others give once, few or many, or a class for an expanded clone.

v_gene,j_gene,d_gene,abundance,CDR3aa,CDR3nt
TRBV4-2,TRBJ1-2,NA,NA,CASSQRVGQGARYTF,NA
TRBV12-3/TRBV12-4,TRBJ2-1,TRBD1,few,CASTDRGWNEQFF,TGTGCCAGCACCGACAGGGGTTGGAATGAGCAGTTCTTC
TRBV4-2,TRBJ2-7,TRBD2,many,CASSQITGTSGYEQYF,TGTGCCAGCAGCCAAATCACCGGGACTAGCGGCTACGAGCAGTACTTC
TRBV27,TRBJ2-3,NA,few,CASSVARGRDTQYF,TGTGCCAGCTCCGTGGCACGGGGGAGGGATACGCAGTATTTT
TRBV7-8,TRBJ2-5,NA,NA,CASSSAVLQETQYF,TGTGCCAGCAGCTCGGCGGTCCTCCAAGAGACCCAGTACTTC
TRBV28,TRBJ2-3,TRBD2,NA,CASTPSSGGHTDTQYF,TGTGCCAGCACGCCAAGTAGCGGGGGCCACACAGATACGCAGTATTTT
TRBV28,TRBJ2-7,TRBD1,few,CASSLRTGRSSYEQYF,TGTGCCAGCAGTTTACGGACAGGGAGGAGCTCCTACGAGCAGTACTTC
TRBV12-3/TRBV12-4,TRBJ2-3,NA,NA,CASSARGPGTDTQYF,TGTGCCAGCAGTGCCCGGGGCCCTGGCACAGATACGCAGTATTTT
TRBV4-3,TRBJ2-2,TRBD1,NA,CASSQDRDRVNTGELFF,TGCGCCAGCAGCCAAGACCGGGACAGGGTGAACACCGGGGAGCTGTTTTTT
TRBV6-2/TRBV6-3,TRBJ1-2,NA,NA,CASSYGKSNYGYTF,TGTGCCAGCAGTTACGGAAAGTCGAACTATGGCTACACCTTC
TRBV7-3,TRBJ2-1,TRBD2,many,CASSQYNIAGDLDEQFF,TGTGCCAGCAGTCAGTATAATATAGCGGGGGATCTCGATGAGCAGTTCTTC
TRBV28,TRBJ2-5,TRBD2,NA,CASSLGLAGGETQYF,TGTGCCAGCAGCCTGGGACTAGCGGGAGGGGAGACCCAGTACTTC
TRBV4-1,TRBJ1-1,TRBD1,NA,CASSQESRFPGQGALLSGTEAFF,TGCGCCAGCAGCCAAGAGTCCCGTTTCCCGGGACAGGGCGCACTCTTAAGTGGCACTGAAGCTTTCTTT
TRBV9,TRBJ2-6,NA,few,CASSTRTGGGTGANVLTF,TGTGCCAGCAGCACGCGGACAGGAGGGGGGACTGGGGCCAACGTCCTGACTTTC
TRBV27,TRBJ2-2,NA,few,CASSTPFIGTGELFF,TGTGCCAGCAGCACTCCCTTTATTGGGACCGGGGAGCTGTTTTTT
TRBV7-7,TRBJ2-1,NA,few,CASSLGRGPSYNEQFF,TGTGCTAGCAGCTTGGGACGGGGGCCCTCCTACAATGAGCAGTTCTTC
TRBV15,TRBJ2-7,TRBD2,NA,CATSRQGLAGGPSYEQYF,TGTGCCACCAGCAGACAGGGACTAGCGGGGGGGCCGTCCTACGAGCAGTACTTC
TRBV20-1,TRBJ2-4,NA,few,CSATGTDKNIQYF,TGCAGTGCAACAGGGACTGACAAAAACATTCAGTACTTC
TRBV28,TRBJ1-6,NA,few,CASSLGYGYRSPLHF,TGTGCCAGCAGTTTAGGTTACGGGTACCGGTCACCCCTCCACTTT
TRBV15,TRBJ1-1,TRBD1,once,CATSRGQGKEAFF,TGTGCCACCAGCAGAGGACAGGGAAAAGAGGCTTTCTTT